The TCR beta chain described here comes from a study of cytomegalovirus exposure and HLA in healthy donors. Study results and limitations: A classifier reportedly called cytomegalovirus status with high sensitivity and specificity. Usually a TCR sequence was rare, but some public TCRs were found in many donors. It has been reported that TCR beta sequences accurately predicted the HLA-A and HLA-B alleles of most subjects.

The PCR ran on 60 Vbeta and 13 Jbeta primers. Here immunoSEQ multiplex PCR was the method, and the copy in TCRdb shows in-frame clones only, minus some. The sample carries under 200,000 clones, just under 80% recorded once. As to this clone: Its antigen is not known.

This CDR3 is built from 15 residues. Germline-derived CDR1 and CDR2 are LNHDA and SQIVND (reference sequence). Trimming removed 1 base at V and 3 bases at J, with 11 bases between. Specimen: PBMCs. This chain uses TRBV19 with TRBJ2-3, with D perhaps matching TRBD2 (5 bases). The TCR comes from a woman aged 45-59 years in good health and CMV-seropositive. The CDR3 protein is CASSIGPGKTDTQYF. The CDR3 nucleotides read TGTGCCAGTAGTATAGGTCCCGGGAAGACAGATACGCAGTATTTT. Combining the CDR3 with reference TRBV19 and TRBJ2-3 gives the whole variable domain DGGITQSPKYLFRKEGQNVTLSCEQNLNHDAMYWYRQDPGQGLRLIYYSQIVNDFQKGDIAEGYSVSREKKESFPLTVTSAQKNPTAFYLCASSIGPGKTDTQYFGPGTRLTVL.